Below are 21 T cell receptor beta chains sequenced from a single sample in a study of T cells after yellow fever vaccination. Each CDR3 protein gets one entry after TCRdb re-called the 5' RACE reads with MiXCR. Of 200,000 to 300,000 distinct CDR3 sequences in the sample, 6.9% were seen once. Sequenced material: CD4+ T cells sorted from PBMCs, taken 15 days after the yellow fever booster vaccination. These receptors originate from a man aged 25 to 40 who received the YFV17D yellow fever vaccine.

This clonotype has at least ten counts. The CDR3: CSAPPGQGFDTQYF. Here the CDR3 DNA reads TGCAGTGCTCCCCCGGGACAGGGATTTGATACGCAGTATTTT. The rearrangement uses TRBV20-1 and TRBJ2-3; 9 bases are shared with TRBD1. The V gene's germline CDR1 is DFQATT and CDR2 SNEGSKA (reference sequence). V dropped 5 bases and J dropped 6; count of bases not matched to a gene: 9. This CDR3 comprises 14 residues.

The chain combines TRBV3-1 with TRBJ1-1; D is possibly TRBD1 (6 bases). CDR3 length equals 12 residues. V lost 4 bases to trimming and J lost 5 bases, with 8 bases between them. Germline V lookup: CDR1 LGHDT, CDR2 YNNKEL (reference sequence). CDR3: CASSPGQTEAFF. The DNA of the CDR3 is TGTGCCAGCAGCCCCGGACAGACTGAAGCTTTCTTT.

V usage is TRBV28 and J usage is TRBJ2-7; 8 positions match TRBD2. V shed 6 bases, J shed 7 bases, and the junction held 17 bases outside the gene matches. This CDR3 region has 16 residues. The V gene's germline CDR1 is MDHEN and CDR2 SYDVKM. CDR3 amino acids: CASSPGGAGHSTEQYF. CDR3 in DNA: TGTGCCAGCAGCCCCGGGGGGGCGGGACACTCTACGGAGCAGTACTTC.

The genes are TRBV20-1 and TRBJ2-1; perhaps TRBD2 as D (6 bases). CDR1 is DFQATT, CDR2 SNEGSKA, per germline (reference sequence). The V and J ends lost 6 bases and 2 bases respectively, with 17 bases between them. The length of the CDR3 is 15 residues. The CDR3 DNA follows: TGCAGTGCCCCCGTACCGGGAGTCCCCTACAATGAGCAGTTCTTC. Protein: CSAPVPGVPYNEQFF.

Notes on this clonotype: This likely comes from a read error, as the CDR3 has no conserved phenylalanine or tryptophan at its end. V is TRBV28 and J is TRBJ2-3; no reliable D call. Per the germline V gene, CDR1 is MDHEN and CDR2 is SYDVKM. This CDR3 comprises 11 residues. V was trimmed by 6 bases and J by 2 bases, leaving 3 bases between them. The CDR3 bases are TGTGCCAGCAGATCCACAGATACGCAGTATTCT. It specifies CASRSTDTQYS.

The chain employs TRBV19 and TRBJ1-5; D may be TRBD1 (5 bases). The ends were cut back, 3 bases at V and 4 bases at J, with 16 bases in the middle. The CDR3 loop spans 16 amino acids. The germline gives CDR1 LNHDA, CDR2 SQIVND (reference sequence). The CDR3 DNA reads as TGTGCCAGTAGTATTGCTTGGGGGACCCGAAATCAGCCCCAGCATTTT. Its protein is CASSIAWGTRNQPQHF.

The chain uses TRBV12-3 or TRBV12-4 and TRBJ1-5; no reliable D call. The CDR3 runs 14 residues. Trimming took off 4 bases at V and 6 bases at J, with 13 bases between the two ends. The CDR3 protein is CASSSLGRAQPQHF. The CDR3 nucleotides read TGTGCCAGCAGTTCCCTTGGACGAGCTCAGCCCCAGCATTTT.

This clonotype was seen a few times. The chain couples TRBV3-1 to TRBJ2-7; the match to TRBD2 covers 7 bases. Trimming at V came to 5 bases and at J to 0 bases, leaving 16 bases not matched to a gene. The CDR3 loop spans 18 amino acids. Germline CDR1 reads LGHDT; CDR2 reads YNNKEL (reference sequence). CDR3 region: CASSLLRPRGGNSYEQYF. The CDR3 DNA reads TGTGCCAGCAGCTTGCTCCGGCCGCGGGGAGGGAACTCCTACGAGCAGTACTTC.

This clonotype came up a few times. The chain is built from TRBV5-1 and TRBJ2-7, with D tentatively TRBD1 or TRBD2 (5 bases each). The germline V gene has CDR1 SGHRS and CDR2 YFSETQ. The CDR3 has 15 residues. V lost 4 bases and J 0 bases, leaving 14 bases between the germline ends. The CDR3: CASSIDTGLSYEQYF. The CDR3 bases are TGCGCCAGCAGCATTGACACGGGGCTCTCCTACGAGCAGTACTTC.

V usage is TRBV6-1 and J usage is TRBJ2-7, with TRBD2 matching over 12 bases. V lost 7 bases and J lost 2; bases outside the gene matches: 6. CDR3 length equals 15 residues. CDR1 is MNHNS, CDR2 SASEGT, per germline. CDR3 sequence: CASKNWTSGTYEQYF. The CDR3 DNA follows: TGTGCCAGCAAAAATTGGACTAGCGGGACCTACGAGCAGTACTTC.

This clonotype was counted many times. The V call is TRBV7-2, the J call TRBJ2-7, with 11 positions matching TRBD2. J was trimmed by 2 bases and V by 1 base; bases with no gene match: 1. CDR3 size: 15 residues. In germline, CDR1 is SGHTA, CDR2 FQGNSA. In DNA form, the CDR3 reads TGTGCCAGCAGCTTAGAGGGACTAGCGGCCTACGAGCAGTACTTC. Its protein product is CASSLEGLAAYEQYF.

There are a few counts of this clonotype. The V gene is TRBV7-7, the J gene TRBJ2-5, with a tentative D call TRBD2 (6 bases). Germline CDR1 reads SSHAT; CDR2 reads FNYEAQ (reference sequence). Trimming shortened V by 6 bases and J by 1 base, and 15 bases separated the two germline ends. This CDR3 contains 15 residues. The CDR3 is CASSSGRGTQETQYF. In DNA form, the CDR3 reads TGTGCCAGCAGTTCGGGCCGCGGGACCCAAGAGACCCAGTACTTC. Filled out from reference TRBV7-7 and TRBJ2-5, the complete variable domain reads GAGVSQSPRYKVTKRGQDVTLRCDPISSHATLYWYQQALGQGPEFLTYFNYEAQPDKSGLPSDRFSAERPEGSISTLTIQRTEQRDSAMYRCASSSGRGTQETQYFGPGTRLLVL.

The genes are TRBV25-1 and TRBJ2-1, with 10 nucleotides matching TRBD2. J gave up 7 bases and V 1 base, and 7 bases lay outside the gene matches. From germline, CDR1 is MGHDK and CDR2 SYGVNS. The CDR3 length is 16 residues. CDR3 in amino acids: CASSESVSGRMNEQFF. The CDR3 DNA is TGTGCCAGCAGTGAATCGGTTAGCGGGAGGATGAATGAGCAGTTCTTC.

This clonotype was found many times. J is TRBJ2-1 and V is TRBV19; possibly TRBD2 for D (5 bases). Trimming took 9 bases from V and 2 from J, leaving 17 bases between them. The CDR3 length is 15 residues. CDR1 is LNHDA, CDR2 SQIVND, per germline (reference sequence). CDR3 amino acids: CASKTYSLAYNEQFF. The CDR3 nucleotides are TGTGCCAGCAAAACCTACTCACTAGCCTACAATGAGCAGTTCTTC.

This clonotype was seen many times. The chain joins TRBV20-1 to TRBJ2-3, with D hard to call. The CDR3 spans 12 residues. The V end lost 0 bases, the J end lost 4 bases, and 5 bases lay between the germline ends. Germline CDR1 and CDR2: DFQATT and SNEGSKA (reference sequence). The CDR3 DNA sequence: TGCAGTGCTAGAGATCCACCAGATACGCAGTATTTT. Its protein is CSARDPPDTQYF.

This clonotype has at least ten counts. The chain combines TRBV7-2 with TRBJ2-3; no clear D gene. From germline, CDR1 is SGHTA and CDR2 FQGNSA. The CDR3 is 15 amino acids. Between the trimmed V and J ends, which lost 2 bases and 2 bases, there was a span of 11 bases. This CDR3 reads CASSLFRFHTDTQYF. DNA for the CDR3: TGTGCCAGCAGCTTATTTAGGTTCCACACAGATACGCAGTATTTT.

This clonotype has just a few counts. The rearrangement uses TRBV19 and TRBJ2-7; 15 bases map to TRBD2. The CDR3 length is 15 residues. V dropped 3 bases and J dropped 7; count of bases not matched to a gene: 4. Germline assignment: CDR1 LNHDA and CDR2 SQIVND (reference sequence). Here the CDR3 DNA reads TGTGCCAGTAGTATGAGGGGACTAGCGGGAGGTGAGCAGTACTTC. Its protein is CASSMRGLAGGEQYF.

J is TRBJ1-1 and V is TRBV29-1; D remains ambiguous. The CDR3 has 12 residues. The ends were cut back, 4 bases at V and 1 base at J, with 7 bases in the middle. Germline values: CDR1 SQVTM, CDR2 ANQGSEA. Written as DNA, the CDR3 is TGCAGCGTTGGACACCCGAACACTGAAGCTTTCTTT. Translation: CSVGHPNTEAFF.

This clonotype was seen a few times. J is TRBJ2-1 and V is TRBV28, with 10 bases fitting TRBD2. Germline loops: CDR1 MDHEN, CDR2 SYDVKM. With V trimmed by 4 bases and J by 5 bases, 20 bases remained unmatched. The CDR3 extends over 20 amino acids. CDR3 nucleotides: TGTGCCAGCAGTTCCCCTCTGATGCTAGCGGGAGTAAAAATCCACAATGAGCAGTTCTTC. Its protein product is CASSSPLMLAGVKIHNEQFF.

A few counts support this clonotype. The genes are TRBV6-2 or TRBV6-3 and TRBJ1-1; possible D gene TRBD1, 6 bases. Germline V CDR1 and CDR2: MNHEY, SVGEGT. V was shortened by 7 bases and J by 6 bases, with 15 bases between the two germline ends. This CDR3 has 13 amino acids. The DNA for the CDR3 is TGTGCCAGCAATGACAGGAGATTCTCTGAAGCTTTCTTT. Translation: CASNDRRFSEAFF.

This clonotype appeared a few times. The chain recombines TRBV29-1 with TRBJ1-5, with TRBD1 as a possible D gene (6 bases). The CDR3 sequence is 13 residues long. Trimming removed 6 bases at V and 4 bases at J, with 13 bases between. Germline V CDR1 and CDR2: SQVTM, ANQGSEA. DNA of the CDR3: TGCAGCGTCGCACTCGGACAGAATCAGCCCCAGCATTTT. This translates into CSVALGQNQPQHF.